A selection of T cell receptor beta chains follows, all from one sample in a study of T-cell reconstitution after alpha-beta-depleted transplantation in children. TCRdb processed the PCR reads anew with MiXCR; each CDR3 protein has one entry. The sample holds about 510,000 distinct CDR3 sequences, about an eighth seen once. The sequenced sample was PBMCs, mostly from graft donor cells, obtained 180 days after TCRalphabeta/CD19-depleted stem cell transplant. These receptors all come from a female patient aged 2-15 years who had a stem cell transplant for aplastic anemia, so the T cells may come from the graft donor. The CDR3 runs from the conserved cysteine through the conserved F or W. The D gene is left open where the match is weak. Clone size is not always given. Where it is, it says once, few, many or a class for expanded clones.

few	TRBV28	TRBD2	TRBJ2-7	CASSLDRSFSLAGGRSPREQYF	TGTGCCAGCAGTCTTGACCGATCCTTCAGCCTAGCGGGAGGGCGTTCTCCGCGGGAGCAGTACTTC
few	TRBV5-1	.	TRBJ1-2	CASSLGDPEYYGYTF	TGCGCCAGCAGCCTTGGGGACCCGGAGTACTATGGCTACACCTTC
few	TRBV28	.	TRBJ2-1	CASRSTSFRGLKFF	TGTGCCAGCAGATCTACCTCCTTTAGAGGGTTGAAGTTCTTC
few	TRBV24-1	.	TRBJ2-3	CATIDEQGFQDTQYF	TGTGCCACCATCGATGAGCAGGGCTTTCAAGATACGCAGTATTTT
few	TRBV24-1	.	TRBJ2-4	CATGGTGTSSIAKNIQYF	TGTGCCACCGGAGGGACCGGGACGTCTTCCATAGCCAAAAACATTCAGTACTTC
.	TRBV7-2	TRBD1	TRBJ2-2	CASSRTGGELFF	TGTGCCAGCAGCCGGACAGGCGGGGAGCTGTTTTTT
few	TRBV7-9	.	TRBJ2-2	CASSFRQGTGELFF	TGTGCCAGCAGCTTCAGGCAGGGGACCGGGGAGCTGTTTTTT
few	TRBV4-3	TRBD2	TRBJ2-7	CASSQGRLAGEEGVAEQYF	TGCGCCAGCAGCCAAGGAAGACTAGCGGGAGAAGAGGGGGTGGCCGAGCAGTACTTC
few	TRBV2	.	TRBJ2-7	CASQEETGGFVQYF	TGTGCCAGCCAGGAGGAGACGGGGGGCTTTGTGCAGTACTTC
.	TRBV7-6	.	TRBJ2-2	CASSPTRGGGELFF	TGTGCCAGCAGCCCCACCAGGGGAGGCGGGGAGCTGTTTTTT
.	TRBV21-1	.	TRBJ1-2	CATYGGGGYTF	TGTGCCACCTATGGGGGGGGTGGCTACACCTTC
few	TRBV29-1	TRBD1	TRBJ2-3	CSVRQGSDTQYF	TGCAGCGTTCGACAGGGGTCAGATACGCAGTATTTT
.	TRBV6-5	.	TRBJ1-1	CASSYSPHMNTEAFF	TGTGCCAGCAGTTACTCCCCCCACATGAACACTGAAGCTTTCTTT
.	TRBV20-1	TRBD2	TRBJ2-3	CSATRGTSGRALIDTQYF	TGCAGTGCAACCAGGGGGACTAGCGGGAGGGCCCTCATAGATACGCAGTATTTT
.	TRBV24-1	TRBD1	TRBJ2-7	CATSEMDRGEQYF	TGTGCCACCAGTGAAATGGACAGGGGCGAGCAGTACTTC
many	TRBV12-3/TRBV12-4	.	TRBJ2-2	CATDLGTLPARELFF	TGTGCCACCGACCTCGGGACGCTCCCCGCCAGGGAGCTGTTTTTT
.	TRBV12-3/TRBV12-4	TRBD1	TRBJ2-4	CASSRYRDRNIQYF	TGTGCCAGCAGCAGATACCGGGACAGGAACATTCAGTACTTC
few	TRBV28	TRBD2	TRBJ2-1	CASTGGRFNEQFF	TGTGCCAGCACGGGGGGGCGGTTCAATGAGCAGTTCTTC
.	TRBV6-2/TRBV6-3	.	TRBJ2-5	CASSYTGRGAFETQYF	TGTGCCAGCAGTTACACGGGTAGAGGAGCATTCGAGACCCAGTACTTC
once	TRBV12-3/TRBV12-4	TRBD2	TRBJ2-1	CATSQSGRQFF	TGTGCCACCAGCCAGAGCGGGAGGCAGTTCTTC
.	TRBV4-3	.	TRBJ1-5	CASSQGVGTSNQPQHF	TGCGCCAGCAGTCAAGGGGTCGGGACTAGCAATCAGCCCCAGCATTTT
.	TRBV27	.	TRBJ2-2	CASSGKGIIGGTTGELFF	TGTGCCAGCAGTGGCAAGGGAATAATTGGAGGGACCACCGGGGAGCTGTTTTTT
many	TRBV29-1	.	TRBJ2-5	CSWTSGETQYF	TGCAGCTGGACGTCAGGGGAGACCCAGTACTTC
few	TRBV6-5	.	TRBJ1-5	CASSYWAGQPQHF	TGTGCCAGCAGTTACTGGGCGGGTCAGCCCCAGCATTTT
few	TRBV7-9	.	TRBJ2-7	CASSLALPRDYEQYF	TGTGCCAGCAGCTTAGCCCTACCGAGGGACTACGAGCAGTACTTC
.	TRBV21-1	.	TRBJ1-5	CASSINWGGQPQHF	TGTGCCAGCAGCATCAACTGGGGCGGTCAGCCCCAGCATTTT
few	TRBV6-5	.	TRBJ2-7	CASSYGNRGSYEQYF	TGTGCCAGCAGTTACGGGAACCGCGGCTCCTACGAGCAGTACTTC
few	TRBV19	TRBD2	TRBJ2-3	CASSIPETSGRWYSTDTQYF	TGTGCCAGTAGTATACCCGAGACTAGCGGGAGGTGGTATAGCACAGATACGCAGTATTTT
.	TRBV6-5	.	TRBJ2-1	CASSYKGYNEQFF	TGTGCCAGCAGTTACAAGGGGTACAATGAGCAGTTCTTC
few	TRBV5-1	TRBD1	TRBJ2-3	CASSSTGVTPADTQYF	TGCGCCAGCAGCTCAACAGGGGTAACGCCCGCAGATACGCAGTATTTT
few	TRBV2	.	TRBJ2-1	CASIHRGRDGYNEQFF	TGTGCCAGCATACACCGTGGGCGGGACGGGTACAATGAGCAGTTCTTC
few	TRBV27	.	TRBJ1-2	CASSPRPFDQRGGYTF	TGTGCCAGCAGTCCAAGGCCGTTTGATCAAAGGGGCGGCTACACCTTC
.	TRBV27	.	TRBJ2-7	CASSLTLPIYEQYF	TGTGCCAGCAGTCTCACACTGCCGATCTACGAGCAGTACTTC
.	TRBV15	.	TRBJ1-4	CAGRGYEKLFF	TGTGCCGGGCGGGGGTATGAAAAACTGTTTTTT
few	TRBV3-1	TRBD1	TRBJ1-2	CASSQGAGTGIVHGYTF	TGTGCCAGCAGCCAAGGTGCCGGGACAGGGATAGTGCATGGCTACACCTTC
.	TRBV7-2	TRBD2	TRBJ2-2	CASSSRGLARTGELFF	TGTGCCAGCAGTTCTCGGGGACTAGCCCGCACCGGGGAGCTGTTTTTT